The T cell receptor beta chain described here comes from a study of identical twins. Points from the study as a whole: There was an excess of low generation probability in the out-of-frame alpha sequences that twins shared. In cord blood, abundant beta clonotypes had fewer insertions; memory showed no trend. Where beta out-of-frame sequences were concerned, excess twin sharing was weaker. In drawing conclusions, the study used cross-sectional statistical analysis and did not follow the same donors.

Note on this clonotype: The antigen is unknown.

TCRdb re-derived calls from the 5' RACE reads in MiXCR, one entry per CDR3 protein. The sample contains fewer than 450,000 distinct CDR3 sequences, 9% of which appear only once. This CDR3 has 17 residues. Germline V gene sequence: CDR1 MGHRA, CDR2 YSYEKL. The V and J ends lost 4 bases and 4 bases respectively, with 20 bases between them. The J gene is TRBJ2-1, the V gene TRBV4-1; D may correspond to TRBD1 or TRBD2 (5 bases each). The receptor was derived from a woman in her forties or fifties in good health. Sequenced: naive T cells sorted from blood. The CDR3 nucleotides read TGCGCCAGCAGCCTAAAGGGGTGGGACGGGCCTTACAATGAGCAGTTCTTC. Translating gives CASSLKGWDGPYNEQFF.